The clone carrying this TCR beta chain was counted at least ten times. TCRdb re-analysed the 5' RACE reads in MiXCR, keeping a single row per CDR3 protein. The sample has approximately 260,000 distinct CDR3 sequences, around 13% seen once. V was trimmed by 6 bases and J by 4 bases, leaving 18 bases between them. The CDR3 loop spans 15 amino acids. Germline-derived CDR1 and CDR2 are MNHNS and SASEGT. These data originate in a study of T cells after yellow fever vaccination. The source of this sequence is a man aged 25-45 years who received the YFV17D yellow fever vaccine. The input for sequencing was CD4+ T cells sorted from PBMCs, taken 45 days after the yellow fever booster vaccination. The chain carries TRBV6-1 and TRBJ2-5; maybe TRBD2 (7 bases). CDR3 sequence: CASRSSGGAGETQYF. The CDR3 DNA reads TGTGCCAGCAGGAGTTCGGGGGGCGCAGGAGAGACCCAGTACTTC.